This T cell receptor (beta chain) stems from a study of blood T cell repertoires in COVID-19. Study overall: Acute-phase and convalescent COVID-19 samples originated in the United States, Italy and Spain. T cells, B-cell-depleted T cells, or PBMCs supplied cDNA or gDNA.

The count of this clone is one. CDR3 length: 14 amino acids. Per germline, CDR1 SGHTA and CDR2 FQGNSA. V lost 4 bases and J lost 4; bases outside the gene matches: 6. Profiling relied on immunoSEQ multiplex PCR, and the TCRdb table lists in-frame clones only, not all of them. The sample includes about 350,000 clones, roughly 86% of them seen just once. The Seattle site enrolled patients during active infection and followed them longitudinally. The receptor comes from a man aged 25 to 45 with COVID-19, enrolled during active disease. The rearrangement joins TRBV7-2 to TRBJ1-2, with 7 bases matching TRBD1. Sequencing was performed on peripheral blood. The CDR3 DNA follows: TGTGCCAGCAGCTCCGGACAGGCCGGCTATGGCTACACCTTC. This codes for CASSSGQAGYGYTF.